These 16 T cell receptor beta chains were sequenced from one sample in a study of blood T cell repertoires in COVID-19. The table came from immunoSEQ multiplex PCR; TCRdb's copy has only in-frame clones and leaves some out. This sample has hundreds of thousands of clones, with roughly 88% found just once. Specimen: peripheral blood. The receptor set was obtained from a young woman who had recovered from COVID-19.

The chain links TRBV4-1 to TRBJ2-4; D possibly corresponds to TRBD2 (6 bases). The CDR3 is 16 amino acids. Germline V gives CDR1 MGHRA, CDR2 YSYEKL. V dropped 0 bases and J dropped 0 bases, with 9 bases sitting between them. CDR3 coding DNA: TGCGCCAGCAGCCAAGATAGGGGACTAGCCAAAAACATTCAGTACTTC. It translates to CASSQDRGLAKNIQYF.

V usage is TRBV7-3 and J usage is TRBJ1-1, with TRBD1 matching over 8 bases. Looked up from germline, CDR1 is SGHTA and CDR2 is FQGTGA. V lost 5 bases and J lost 1; bases outside the gene matches: 3. There are 14 residues in the CDR3. CDR3 in amino acids: CASSEGTGNTEAFF. DNA for the CDR3: TGTGCCAGCAGCGAGGGGACAGGGAACACTGAAGCTTTCTTT.

The chain recombines TRBV24-1 with TRBJ1-2; 8 bases are shared with TRBD1. The CDR3 is 15 residues long. V trimming: 2 bases; J trimming: 7 bases; junction bases outside the gene matches: 8. Germline V lookup: CDR1 KGHDR, CDR2 SFDVKD. The CDR3 DNA sequence: TGTGCCACCAGTGATTCGCGACAGGGGTTGGGTGGCTACACCTTC. This codes for CATSDSRQGLGGYTF.

About this clone: This same CDR3 is encoded by further DNA sequences in the sample. The rearrangement uses TRBV2 and TRBJ1-5; 10 bases agree with TRBD1. CDR3 length equals 13 residues. With 6 bases clipped from V and 5 bases from J, the junction kept 1 base outside the gene matches. Germline CDR1 SNHLY, CDR2 FYNNEI. The CDR3 bases are TGTGCCAGCAGAGGGACAGGGGATCAGCCCCAGCATTTT. The encoded protein is CASRGTGDQPQHF.

The chain joins TRBV7-7 to TRBJ2-5; possible D gene TRBD2, 6 bases. The V gene's germline CDR1 is SSHAT and CDR2 FNYEAQ (reference sequence). V lost 4 bases to trimming and J lost 5 bases, with 8 bases between them. This CDR3 region has 12 residues. In DNA form, the CDR3 reads TGTGCCAGCAGCTACCGGGGGGAGACCCAGTACTTC. It specifies CASSYRGETQYF. The entire variable domain, with the rest obtained from reference TRBV7-7 and TRBJ2-5, is as follows: GAGVSQSPRYKVTKRGQDVTLRCDPISSHATLYWYQQALGQGPEFLTYFNYEAQPDKSGLPSDRFSAERPEGSISTLTIQRTEQRDSAMYRCASSYRGETQYFGPGTRLLVL.

The chain uses TRBV5-8 and TRBJ1-2; no clear D gene. V dropped 4 bases and J dropped 3 bases, with 13 bases sitting between them. Germline values: CDR1 SGHTS, CDR2 YDEGEE. The CDR3 covers 14 residues. In nucleotides, the CDR3 is TGTGCCAGCAGCGCGGGCGCCCAAGACTATGGCTACACCTTC. Amino acids: CASSAGAQDYGYTF.

This clone was counted between two and nine times. The rearrangement links TRBV7-2 to TRBJ1-6; D ambiguous. CDR3 length: 15 residues. V was cut by 1 base and J by 6 bases, with 10 bases left in between. CDR1 and CDR2 from the germline V gene are SGHTA and FQGNSA. CDR3 sequence (DNA): TGTGCCAGCAGCTTAGGGCAGGCCGGTAATTCACCCCTCCACTTT. The encoded protein is CASSLGQAGNSPLHF. Looking up the rest from reference TRBV7-2 and TRBJ1-6 gives the full variable domain: GAGVSQSPSNKVTEKGKDVELRCDPISGHTALYWYRQSLGQGLEFLIYFQGNSAPDKSGLPSDRFSAERTGGSVSTLTIQRTQQEDSAVYLCASSLGQAGNSPLHFGNGTRLTVT.

This CDR3 reads CASSSPPGGGQPQHF. CDR3 in DNA: TGTGCCAGCAGTTCTCCCCCGGGGGGAGGGCAGCCCCAGCATTTT. The rearrangement links TRBV28 to TRBJ1-5; D may be TRBD1 (5 bases). The germline V gene encodes CDR1 MDHEN and CDR2 SYDVKM. Trimming left V 4 bases short and J 7 bases short, with 17 bases between. This CDR3 is 15 amino acids long.

This chain links TRBV5-4 with TRBJ2-2; 9 bases match TRBD1. V was clipped by 3 bases and J by 7 bases; unmatched bases: 7. The CDR3 contains 15 residues. Germline V gene lookup returns CDR1 SGHNT and CDR2 YYREEE (reference sequence). The CDR3 coding sequence is TGTGCCAGCAGCTCGGGACAGGGCTTGAGCGGGGAGCTGTTTTTT. Translated, it gives CASSSGQGLSGELFF.

The V call is TRBV19, the J call TRBJ2-5; D is perhaps TRBD1 (6 bases). The CDR3 is 15 residues long. The V gene's germline CDR1 is LNHDA and CDR2 SQIVND (reference sequence). With 3 bases removed from V and 5 bases from J, the gap between germline ends came to 16 bases. In DNA form, the CDR3 reads TGTGCCAGTAGTATCAGGGGATCTGACATGGAGACCCAGTACTTC. Encoded protein: CASSIRGSDMETQYF.

In its sample, this clone was seen once. The chain has TRBV7-2 and TRBJ2-5; TRBD2 aligns across 9 bases. Germline V gene sequence: CDR1 SGHTA, CDR2 FQGNSA. The CDR3 has 16 amino acids. The junction had 8 bases not matched to a gene; V was cut back by 1 base and J by 5 bases. The CDR3 loop reads CASSLDGGGAGETQYF. The CDR3 region has the DNA TGTGCCAGCAGCTTAGATGGCGGGGGGGCCGGGGAGACCCAGTACTTC.

The chain joins TRBV12-5 to TRBJ2-5; 7 nucleotides agree with TRBD1. From germline, CDR1 is LGHNT and CDR2 FRNRAP. The CDR3 runs to 14 residues. V lost 5 bases and J lost 4; bases outside the gene matches: 7. The CDR3 reads CASGPDRDGETQYF. DNA of the CDR3: TGTGCTAGTGGTCCCGACAGGGACGGAGAGACCCAGTACTTC.

The CDR3 DNA reads as TGTGCCAGTAGTATAAGACAGGCCGACACCCATGAGCAGTTCTTC. Amino acid sequence: CASSIRQADTHEQFF. The chain carries TRBV19 and TRBJ2-1; perhaps TRBD1 as D (6 bases). This CDR3 is 15 amino acids long. Per the germline V gene, CDR1 is LNHDA and CDR2 is SQIVND (reference sequence). V was pared by 2 bases and J by 8 bases, with 16 bases between.

This clone was seen only once. J is TRBJ1-6 and V is TRBV7-2; 12 bases line up with TRBD1. The CDR3 sequence is 17 residues long. Trimming removed 0 bases from V and 13 bases from J; junction bases left unmatched: 10. Per the germline V gene, CDR1 is SGHTA and CDR2 is FQGNSA. CDR3 DNA: TGTGCCAGCAGCTTAGCGTTGCGGGGACAGGGGGCCAATCCCCTCCACTTT. Its translation: CASSLALRGQGANPLHF.

The V gene is TRBV20-1, the J gene TRBJ1-2; D may be TRBD1 (6 bases). This CDR3 is built from 12 residues. Germline V gene lookup returns CDR1 DFQATT and CDR2 SNEGSKA (reference sequence). V gave up 3 bases and J gave up 7 bases, with 12 bases separating them. This CDR3 reads CSASPGGLGYTF. The CDR3 DNA reads as TGCAGTGCTAGTCCGGGGGGCCTTGGCTACACCTTC.

The chain carries TRBV11-1 and TRBJ1-1; D gene ambiguous. Trimming left V 5 bases short and J 2 bases short, with 9 bases between. Germline V gene sequence: CDR1 SGHAT, CDR2 FQDESV (reference sequence). This CDR3 comprises 13 residues. The CDR3 nucleotides are TGTGCCAGCAGCGCCGAACTTAACACTGAAGCTTTCTTT. Translation: CASSAELNTEAFF.